These 28 T cell receptor beta chains originate from one sample sequenced in a study of regulatory dendritic cells for organ transplantation. Sorted T cells were CFSE-labeled and cultured four to five days with allogeneic regulatory or mature dendritic cells at 1:10. These receptors have no identified antigens. Some clones are missing from TCRdb's copy, which holds only in-frame ones; the method was immunoSEQ multiplex PCR. This table has 18,000 or so clones, 65% to 80% appearing once. The material sequenced was memory CD4+ T cells from blood cultured with regulatory dendritic cells. Subset of the sample: CD45RO+ memory T cells. These receptor sequences come from a human donor in good health.

In the case of this clone: In the same sample, other DNA sequences code for this CDR3. The chain links TRBV6-1 to TRBJ1-5; D is unresolved. Trimming shortened V by 5 bases and J by 4 bases, and 9 bases separated the two germline ends. The CDR3 totals 13 residues. Germline V gene sequence: CDR1 MNHNS, CDR2 SASEGT. CDR3 DNA: TGTGCCAGCAGTTTAGAGTATAATCAGCCCCAGCATTTT. The encoded protein is CASSLEYNQPQHF.

This sequence joins TRBV28 and TRBJ2-1, with TRBD1 matching over 7 bases. V gave up 8 bases and J gave up 7 bases; unmatched junction bases: 11. Germline CDR1 reads MDHEN; CDR2 reads SYDVKM. The CDR3 is 14 amino acids. The CDR3 nucleotides are TGTGCCAGCGTAAGAGACAGGGTACGAAATGAGCAGTTCTTC. As protein: CASVRDRVRNEQFF. Full variable domain (missing parts from reference TRBV28 and TRBJ2-1): DVKVTQSSRYLVKRTGEKVFLECVQDMDHENMFWYRQDPGLGLRLIYFSYDVKMKEKGDIPEGYSVSREKKERFSLILESASTNQTSMYLCASVRDRVRNEQFFGPGTRLTVL.

This chain links TRBV7-2 with TRBJ2-7; the D is unclear. V was cut by 3 bases and J by 4 bases, with 7 bases left in between. Germline-derived CDR1 and CDR2 are SGHTA and FQGNSA. This CDR3 comprises 12 residues. In nucleotides, the CDR3 is TGTGCCAGCAGCTTCCAGTATTACGAGCAGTACTTC. This gives the protein CASSFQYYEQYF.

This chain links TRBV28 with TRBJ1-1; a weak D match, TRBD1 (5 bases). Looked up from germline, CDR1 is MDHEN and CDR2 is SYDVKM. Trimming cost V 3 bases and J 0 bases, with 17 bases left between them. The CDR3 totals 17 residues. The CDR3 DNA reads as TGTGCCAGCAGTTTCGTGGGACTTCTTAACATGAACACTGAAGCTTTCTTT. Translating it yields CASSFVGLLNMNTEAFF.

The rearrangement links TRBV10-3 to TRBJ1-3; a weak D match, TRBD1 (5 bases). The CDR3 covers 17 residues. Germline CDR1 reads ENHRY; CDR2 reads SYGVKD. The V end lost 0 bases, the J end lost 0 bases, and 12 bases lay between the germline ends. In DNA form, the CDR3 reads TGTGCCATCAGTGAGTCGGGACGTAGAAGCTCTGGAAACACCATATATTTT. It yields the protein CAISESGRRSSGNTIYF.

V and J are TRBV19 and TRBJ2-5; D possibly corresponds to TRBD1 (6 bases). Germline CDR1 LNHDA, CDR2 SQIVND (reference sequence). Trimming took off 3 bases at V and 5 bases at J, with 16 bases between the two ends. This CDR3 is 15 amino acids long. CDR3: CASSMGDRLSETQYF. DNA for the CDR3: TGTGCCAGTAGTATGGGTGACAGGCTTAGCGAGACCCAGTACTTC.

The rearrangement joins TRBV28 to TRBJ2-1; 8 bases line up with TRBD2. From germline, CDR1 is MDHEN and CDR2 SYDVKM. The V and J ends lost 5 bases and 4 bases, in that order; junction bases with no gene match: 7. The CDR3 runs to 15 residues. DNA for the CDR3: TGTGCCAGCAGTCCCACTAGCGGAAGATACAATGAGCAGTTCTTC. It yields the protein CASSPTSGRYNEQFF. Looking up the rest from reference TRBV28 and TRBJ2-1 gives the full variable domain: DVKVTQSSRYLVKRTGEKVFLECVQDMDHENMFWYRQDPGLGLRLIYFSYDVKMKEKGDIPEGYSVSREKKERFSLILESASTNQTSMYLCASSPTSGRYNEQFFGPGTRLTVL.

CDR3 coding DNA: TGCGCCAGCAGCCAGAGACAGGAGGCCTACGAGCAGTACTTC. It encodes CASSQRQEAYEQYF. The chain recombines TRBV4-1 with TRBJ2-7, with a tentative D call TRBD1 (6 bases). This CDR3 spans 14 amino acids. Trimming stripped 3 bases from V and 2 bases from J, with 11 bases between. The V gene's germline CDR1 is MGHRA and CDR2 YSYEKL.

This clone was detected only a few times. V is TRBV7-8 and J is TRBJ1-5; D uncertain. Germline V gene lookup returns CDR1 SGHVS and CDR2 FQNEAQ. This CDR3 is 14 amino acids long. Trimming took 5 bases from V and 4 from J, leaving 12 bases between them. The CDR3 reads CASSPAVGNQPQHF. The CDR3 DNA sequence: TGTGCCAGCAGCCCTGCAGTGGGGAATCAGCCCCAGCATTTT.

This chain connects TRBV11-2 to TRBJ1-1; 7 nucleotides align to TRBD1. J lost 4 bases, V lost 1 base, and 6 bases had no gene match. CDR3 length: 15 residues. Germline values: CDR1 SGHAT, CDR2 FQNNGV. This CDR3 is CASSLGSGGRTEAFF. CDR3 DNA sequence: TGTGCCAGCAGCTTAGGGTCAGGGGGACGCACTGAAGCTTTCTTT.

The chain has TRBV27 and TRBJ1-1; possible D gene TRBD1, 6 bases. The CDR3 has 14 amino acids. V lost 6 bases, J lost 5 bases, and 16 bases lay in between. Germline loops: CDR1 MNHEY, CDR2 SMNVEV (reference sequence). The CDR3 here is CASSPNRVSTEAFF. CDR3 nucleotides: TGTGCCAGCAGCCCGAACAGGGTATCGACTGAAGCTTTCTTT.

The V call is TRBV5-4, the J call TRBJ2-5; D is perhaps TRBD2 (6 bases). Deletions cut 3 bases from V and 5 bases from J, with 14 bases between. Germline loops: CDR1 SGHNT, CDR2 YYREEE (reference sequence). CDR3 length: 14 residues. The CDR3 region has the DNA TGTGCCAGCAGCTCGGCCGGGAGCCGGGAGACCCAGTACTTC. Protein: CASSSAGSRETQYF.

This chain connects TRBV9 to TRBJ2-1, with D perhaps TRBD2 (6 bases). The CDR3 is 18 amino acids. V was cut by 7 bases and J by 0 bases, with 23 bases left in between. CDR1 and CDR2 (germline): SGDLS, YYNGEE. The CDR3 DNA reads as TGTGCCAGCGCCGGCGGGATAATAGCTCGTTTCTCCTACAATGAGCAGTTCTTC. Its protein product is CASAGGIIARFSYNEQFF.

This chain joins TRBV7-9 and TRBJ2-2; unclear D gene. The CDR3 runs 14 residues. Trimming shortened V by 1 base and J by 7 bases, and 10 bases separated the two germline ends. The germline gives CDR1 SEHNR, CDR2 FQNEAQ (reference sequence). CDR3 DNA sequence: TGTGCCAGCAGCTTAGGCAACTCGCTCGGGGAGCTGTTTTTT. It translates to CASSLGNSLGELFF.

CDR3 nucleotide sequence: TGTGCCAGCAGCTCGGACAGGGAACTTTACGAGCAGTACTTC. Encoded protein: CASSSDRELYEQYF. V gene TRBV7-8 combines with J gene TRBJ2-7, with 8 bases aligning to TRBD1. Germline V CDR1 and CDR2: SGHVS, FQNEAQ. The CDR3 loop spans 14 amino acids. V lost 4 bases, J lost 4 bases, and 6 bases stayed unmatched.

This clone was recorded once. This chain uses TRBV15 with TRBJ1-2; a possible D gene is TRBD1 (6 bases). The CDR3 extends over 13 amino acids. V was trimmed by 3 bases and J by 6 bases, leaving 11 bases between them. Per germline, CDR1 LNHNV and CDR2 YYDKDF (reference sequence). CDR3 protein: CATSRDSGDGYTF. The CDR3 DNA reads TGTGCCACCAGCAGGGATTCAGGGGATGGCTACACCTTC.

CDR3 in amino acids: CASSYSRDTYGYTF. DNA of the CDR3: TGTGCCAGCAGTTACTCTAGGGACACCTATGGCTACACCTTC. The gene calls are TRBV6-5 and TRBJ1-2; D possibly corresponds to TRBD1 (6 bases). Between the trimmed V and J ends, which lost 0 bases and 4 bases, there was a span of 9 bases. The CDR3 has 14 residues. In germline, CDR1 is MNHEY, CDR2 SVGAGI.

The CDR3 loop is CASSFYTGQGLGNTIYF. The CDR3 DNA reads as TGTGCCAGCAGCTTCTACACAGGGCAAGGTCTTGGAAACACCATATATTTT. This chain links TRBV5-8 with TRBJ1-3; D is perhaps TRBD1 (6 bases). V lost 2 bases and J lost 3, with 18 bases in between. This CDR3 is 17 amino acids long. Germline CDR1 is SGHTS and CDR2 is YDEGEE.

This clone has a handful of counts. The chain employs TRBV5-1 and TRBJ2-5; D is possibly TRBD2 (5 bases). The CDR3 is made up of 13 amino acids. V was clipped by 0 bases and J by 6 bases, with 9 bases between them. The germline V gene has CDR1 SGHRS and CDR2 YFSETQ. The chain's CDR3 is CASSLEGAQTQYF. The CDR3 DNA follows: TGCGCCAGCAGCTTGGAGGGAGCGCAGACCCAGTACTTC. Based on the CDR3 plus reference TRBV5-1 and TRBJ2-5, the full variable domain is KAGVTQTPRYLIKTRGQQVTLSCSPISGHRSVSWYQQTPGQGLQFLFEYFSETQRNKGNFPGRFSGRQFSNSRSEMNVSTLELGDSALYLCASSLEGAQTQYFGPGTRLLVL.

The chain has TRBV20-1 and TRBJ2-4; the D is unclear. CDR1 and CDR2 (germline): DFQATT, SNEGSKA (reference sequence). V was shortened by 7 bases and J by 0 bases, with 4 bases between the two germline ends. The CDR3 is 11 residues long. As DNA, the CDR3 is TGCAGTGTTATAGCCAAAAACATTCAGTACTTC. This sequence encodes CSVIAKNIQYF.

V usage is TRBV19 and J usage is TRBJ1-1; D is possibly TRBD1 (6 bases). The CDR3 is 13 residues long. The V gene's germline CDR1 is LNHDA and CDR2 SQIVND (reference sequence). Trimming took off 7 bases at V and 8 bases at J, with 17 bases between the two ends. CDR3 sequence reads: CASTPLTGTEAFF. Here the CDR3 DNA reads TGTGCCAGTACCCCACTCACCGGGACAGAAGCTTTCTTT.

V and J are TRBV4-1 and TRBJ1-5; unclear D gene. The V and J ends lost 2 bases and 4 bases respectively, with 9 bases between them. Germline CDR1 is MGHRA and CDR2 is YSYEKL. The CDR3 spans 14 residues. CDR3 sequence: CASSQRTGNQPQHF. CDR3 coding DNA: TGCGCCAGCAGCCAACGGACGGGAAATCAGCCCCAGCATTTT.

The J gene is TRBJ2-5, the V gene TRBV7-9, with TRBD2 matching 9 bases. With V trimmed by 4 bases and J by 7 bases, 10 bases remained unmatched. The CDR3 has 15 residues. Germline-derived CDR1 and CDR2 are SEHNR and FQNEAQ (reference sequence). CDR3 coding DNA: TGTGCCAGCAGCTCGAGACTAGCGGACGGTGGGACCCAGTACTTC. Translating it yields CASSSRLADGGTQYF.

The chain combines TRBV7-2 with TRBJ2-1; D is tentatively TRBD1 or TRBD2 (6 bases each). There are 15 residues in the CDR3. Trimming cost V 5 bases and J 5 bases, with 16 bases left between them. The germline V gene encodes CDR1 SGHTA and CDR2 FQGNSA. The CDR3, as DNA: TGTGCCAGCAGCCCCAGTAGGGGGGCCCACAATGAGCAGTTCTTC. Protein sequence: CASSPSRGAHNEQFF.

This chain joins TRBV7-2 and TRBJ1-5, with D possibly being TRBD1 (6 bases). Germline V CDR1 and CDR2: SGHTA, FQGNSA. V gave up 7 bases and J gave up 0 bases, with 10 bases separating them. The CDR3 runs 14 residues. CDR3 sequence (DNA): TGTGCCAGCACGGACAGCAATAGCAATCAGCCCCAGCATTTT. Its translation is CASTDSNSNQPQHF.

The V and J genes are TRBV18 and TRBJ2-3, with D perhaps matching TRBD2 (5 bases). Trimming cost V 3 bases and J 2 bases, with 12 bases left between them. Germline V lookup: CDR1 KGHSH, CDR2 LQKENI. CDR3 length: 15 residues. CDR3 sequence (DNA): TGTGCCAGCTCACCGGAGGCCCTATACACAGATACGCAGTATTTT. It yields the protein CASSPEALYTDTQYF.

The V call is TRBV7-8, the J call TRBJ1-5; D is undetermined. This CDR3 region has 16 residues. V was pared by 3 bases and J by 4 bases, with 16 bases between. Per the germline V gene, CDR1 is SGHVS and CDR2 is FQNEAQ. CDR3 region: CASSFFGVEANQPQHF. CDR3 nucleotides: TGTGCCAGCAGCTTTTTTGGGGTTGAGGCAAATCAGCCCCAGCATTTT.

The V and J genes are TRBV29-1 and TRBJ1-1; 9 bases are a match to TRBD1. With 7 bases clipped from V and 1 base from J, the junction kept 4 bases outside the gene matches. Germline V gene sequence: CDR1 SQVTM, CDR2 ANQGSEA. The length of the CDR3 is 13 residues. The CDR3 spells CSAPTGGNTEAFF. Written as DNA, the CDR3 is TGCAGCGCGCCGACAGGGGGGAACACTGAAGCTTTCTTT.